This TCR beta chain is from a study of cytomegalovirus exposure and HLA in healthy donors. Whole-study results and caveats: Association with HLA alleles at 0.05 false discovery rate was found for 15,000 or so TCR beta sequences in a later analysis. High sensitivity and specificity were reportedly achieved when the classifier diagnosed cytomegalovirus status. What TCR beta sequences reportedly achieved was accurate prediction of HLA-A and HLA-B alleles in most subjects. Beyond CMV serostatus, there was no information to go on about immune exposure.

V was shortened by 5 bases and J by 6 bases, with 23 bases between the two germline ends. The CDR3 is made up of 17 amino acids. Germline CDR1 is SGHTA and CDR2 is FQGNSA. The primer mix had 60 Vbeta and 13 Jbeta primers. The method was immunoSEQ multiplex PCR; TCRdb's version includes in-frame clones alone and lacks a portion of them. The sample holds 84,000 or so clones; roughly 73% are singletons and the top ten take around 2.1%. Note on this clone: Its antigen is currently unknown.

Sequencing used PBMCs. The clonotype originates from a boy aged 5-17 years in good health and CMV-seronegative. The chain has TRBV7-2 and TRBJ1-5; maybe TRBD1 (5 bases). CDR3 amino acids: CASSPYDRVIVFQPQHF. The DNA of the CDR3 is TGTGCCAGCAGCCCGTACGACAGAGTTATAGTTTTTCAGCCCCAGCATTTT. The full variable domain, rest sourced from reference TRBV7-2 and TRBJ1-5, is GAGVSQSPSNKVTEKGKDVELRCDPISGHTALYWYRQSLGQGLEFLIYFQGNSAPDKSGLPSDRFSAERTGGSVSTLTIQRTQQEDSAVYLCASSPYDRVIVFQPQHFGDGTRLSIL.